This TCR beta chain was identified in a study of T cells in Graves' hyperthyroidism and ophthalmopathy. Study-level findings and limits: Also found in blood were most expanded thyroid clonotypes above 0.001. From stable hyperthyroidism, ophthalmopathy was separated by a 13 V-J model.

This clonotype was recorded a few times. Antigen unknown. TCR beta CDR3 regions were amplified from RNA transcripts. The HTBI primer set served for first-round RT-PCR of the TCR CDR3. TCRdb reprocessed the multiplex PCR reads via MiXCR and lists one record per CDR3 protein. Among around 350,000 distinct CDR3 sequences listed, roughly 14% were seen once. Those patients with uncontrolled infection, other autoimmune disease, pregnancy or lactation were excluded. Used for diagnoses were clinical symptoms, serum thyroxine and TRAb, thyroid ultrasound and orbital computed tomography. The CDR3 length is 17 residues. V shed 1 base and J shed 4 bases, with 20 bases lying between them. Germline V gene data show CDR1 as WSHSY and CDR2 as SAAADI.

Specimen: blood. The chain couples TRBV10-2 to TRBJ2-7, with D possibly matching TRBD1 (6 bases). This TCR came from a woman in her twenties or thirties with Graves' ophthalmopathy. The CDR3: CASSEYWGQAPAYEQYF. In DNA form, the CDR3 reads TGCGCCAGCAGTGAGTATTGGGGGCAGGCGCCGGCGTACGAGCAGTACTTC.